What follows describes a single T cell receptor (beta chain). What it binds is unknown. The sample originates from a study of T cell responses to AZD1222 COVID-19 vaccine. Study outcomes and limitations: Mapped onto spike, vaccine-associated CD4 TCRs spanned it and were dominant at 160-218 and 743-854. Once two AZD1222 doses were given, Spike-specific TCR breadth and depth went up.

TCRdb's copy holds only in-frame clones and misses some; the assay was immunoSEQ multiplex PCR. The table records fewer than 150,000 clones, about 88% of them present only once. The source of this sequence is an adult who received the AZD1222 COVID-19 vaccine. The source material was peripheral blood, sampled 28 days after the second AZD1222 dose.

The CDR3 sequence is CASSQGLLWGQGYTF. The CDR3 DNA follows: TGTGCCAGCAGCCAAGGTTTACTATGGGGGCAAGGCTACACCTTC. The V call is TRBV14, the J call TRBJ1-2; tentative D call: TRBD1 (6 bases). Trimming shortened V by 1 base and J by 8 bases, and 17 bases separated the two germline ends. CDR3 length equals 15 residues. Per the germline V gene, CDR1 is SGHDN and CDR2 is FVKESK.